The entry that follows covers one T cell receptor beta chain sequence. Its target is not known. The CDR3 loop spans 15 amino acids. The V and J ends lost 5 bases and 4 bases, in that order; junction bases with no gene match: 9. Germline V gives CDR1 SEHNR, CDR2 FQNEAQ (reference sequence). This entry belongs to a study of shared clonotypes between healthy human individuals. Overall study findings and caveats: An expected dependence of interdonor clonotype sharing on sequencing depth was noted. In having few donors, the study represented limited genetic and exposure-history diversity.

Measured with immunoSEQ multiplex PCR; TCRdb has only the in-frame clones, and not every one. Of just over 2,000,000 clones listed, roughly 95% are singletons. The investigators split CD4+ cells into a CD45RA+ naive subset and a CD45RA-negative memory subset. The TCR sequence derives from a man in his late teens or twenties in good health. Material for sequencing was naive CD4+ T cells sorted from blood. Regarding subset: CD45RA+ positively selected. This chain connects TRBV7-9 to TRBJ1-2, with 8 bases aligning to TRBD1. The CDR3 protein is CASSGQGGPLYGYTF. CDR3 bases: TGTGCCAGCAGCGGACAGGGAGGTCCTCTCTATGGCTACACCTTC.